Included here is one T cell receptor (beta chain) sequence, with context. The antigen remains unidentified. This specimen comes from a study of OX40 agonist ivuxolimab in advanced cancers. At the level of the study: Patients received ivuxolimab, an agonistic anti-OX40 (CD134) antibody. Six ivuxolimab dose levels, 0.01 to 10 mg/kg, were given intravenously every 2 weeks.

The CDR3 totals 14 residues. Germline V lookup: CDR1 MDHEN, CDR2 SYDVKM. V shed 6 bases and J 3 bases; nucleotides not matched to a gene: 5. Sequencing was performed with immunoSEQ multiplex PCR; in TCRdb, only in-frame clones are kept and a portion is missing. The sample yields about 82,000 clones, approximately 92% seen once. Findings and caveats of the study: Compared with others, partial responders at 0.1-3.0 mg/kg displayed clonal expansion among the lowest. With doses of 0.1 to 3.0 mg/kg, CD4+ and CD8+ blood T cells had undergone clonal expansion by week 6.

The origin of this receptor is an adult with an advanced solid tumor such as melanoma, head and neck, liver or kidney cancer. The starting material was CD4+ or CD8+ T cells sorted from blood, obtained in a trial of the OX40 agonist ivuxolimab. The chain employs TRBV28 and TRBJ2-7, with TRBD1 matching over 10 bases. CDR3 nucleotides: TGTGCCAGCAGCGACAGGGGGCGTGTCTACGAGCAGTACTTC. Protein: CASSDRGRVYEQYF.